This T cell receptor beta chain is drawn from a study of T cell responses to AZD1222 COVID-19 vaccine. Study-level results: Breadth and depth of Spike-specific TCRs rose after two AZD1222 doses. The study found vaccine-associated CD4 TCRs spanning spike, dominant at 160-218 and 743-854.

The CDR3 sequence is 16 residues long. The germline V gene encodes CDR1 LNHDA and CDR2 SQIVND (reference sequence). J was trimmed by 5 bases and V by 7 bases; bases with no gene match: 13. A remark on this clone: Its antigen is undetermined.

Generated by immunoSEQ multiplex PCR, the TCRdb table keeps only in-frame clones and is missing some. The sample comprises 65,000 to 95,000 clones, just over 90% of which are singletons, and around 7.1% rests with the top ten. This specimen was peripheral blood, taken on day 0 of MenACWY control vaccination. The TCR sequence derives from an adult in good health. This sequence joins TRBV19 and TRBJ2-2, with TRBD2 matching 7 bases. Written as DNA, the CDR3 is TGTGCCAGTATCCCCCGTTGGGGGACTAATACCGGGGAGCTGTTTTTT. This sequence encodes CASIPRWGTNTGELFF.